A selection of T cell receptor beta chains follows, all from one sample in a study of T cells in narcolepsy. The data were produced by immunoSEQ multiplex PCR, yet TCRdb's version contains in-frame clones alone and is incomplete. This sample has tens of thousands of clones, with around three quarters found just once. The sample consisted of memory (CD45RA-) CD4+ T cells from blood. All receptors come from a human donor in good health. Both conserved end residues are trimmed from each CDR3. A D gene is named only where the DNA matches it firmly.

TRBV19,TRBJ1-1,.,ASSIARVSETEAF
TRBV15,TRBJ2-4,TRBD2,ATTPGGAGGDIQY
TRBV5-1,TRBJ1-2,.,ASSPDRRINYGYT
TRBV12-5,.,.,ASGYGQYEQY
TRBV6-4,TRBJ2-2,.,ASSEVPTGELF
TRBV9,TRBJ1-1,.,ASSVNVLTEAF
TRBV29-1,TRBJ2-3,.,SVVSGSRTDTQY
TRBV29-1,TRBJ2-1,.,SVERPRTEQF
TRBV28,TRBJ1-2,TRBD1,ASSYDRGYGYT
TRBV6-5,TRBJ2-3,TRBD2,ASSYTLAGEVDTQY
TRBV19,TRBJ2-3,.,ATQLGSTDTQY
TRBV6-5,TRBJ1-2,TRBD1,ASGYRGANYGYT
TRBV14,TRBJ2-5,TRBD1,ASSQRQGQETQY
TRBV4-2,TRBJ2-3,TRBD2,ASSQQTGGRGADTQY
TRBV14,TRBJ2-7,.,ASSRPSRYEQY
TRBV6-5,TRBJ1-4,.,ASSLRPTTNEKLF
TRBV10-3,TRBJ1-4,.,ATSPLTRGGYEKLF
TRBV27,TRBJ1-1,TRBD1,ASRAGQGRWNTEAF
TRBV7-9,TRBJ2-1,TRBD2,AVQSGRLYEQF
TRBV5-1,TRBJ2-1,TRBD2,ASSLPGLAVSSYNEQF
TRBV7-3,TRBJ2-1,.,ASSLQGSNEQF
TRBV7-6,TRBJ2-3,TRBD2,ASSPGTRGADTQY
TRBV9,TRBJ2-2,.,ASSGVDPVVAGELF
TRBV5-4,TRBJ2-2,.,ASSPGQNTGELF
TRBV6-1,TRBJ1-1,.,ASSRDTQGAF
TRBV7-2,TRBJ2-1,.,ASSLGLHREQF
TRBV5-1,TRBJ2-3,TRBD2,ASSPGLVSTQY
TRBV6-6,TRBJ1-3,.,ASSHPAGAGNTIY
TRBV7-9,TRBJ2-7,TRBD2,ASSLGPLAGEVEEQY
TRBV6-5,TRBJ2-7,.,ASTQFDSYEQY
TRBV14,TRBJ2-2,.,ASSQALGGLF
TRBV2,TRBJ2-3,.,ASSGLMTGGSTDTQY
TRBV5-8,TRBJ2-7,TRBD1,ASWGVGQGSYEQY
TRBV11-2,TRBJ2-3,TRBD2,ASSPRAVGLAAHTDTQY
TRBV9,TRBJ1-4,.,ASSSMTGLNEKLF
TRBV7-6,TRBJ2-1,TRBD2,ASSLEGRLAGDEQF
TRBV2,TRBJ2-7,.,ASTTWGDIYEQY
TRBV7-2,.,.,ASSPQLPYEQY
TRBV7-6,TRBJ2-5,.,ASSSRRQGETQY
TRBV5-1,.,.,ASSLERPSGEQY
TRBV27,TRBJ2-3,.,ASSLSGLPTGTQY
TRBV7-3,TRBJ2-3,TRBD2,ASSQTSGSRDTQY
TRBV7-3,TRBJ2-1,TRBD2,ASSLNSGVSYNEQF
TRBV6-5,TRBJ1-2,.,ASSPRGSPRNGYT
TRBV14,TRBJ1-2,.,ASSQWAVDGYT
TRBV6-1,TRBJ1-1,.,ASSSEGSTEAF
TRBV6-6,TRBJ1-1,.,ASNPPGVNGAF
TRBV12-5,TRBJ2-1,.,ASDPGGSLGKQF
TRBV6-5,TRBJ1-1,TRBD1,ASVRQGESTEAF
TRBV7-8,TRBJ2-1,.,ASSLVGTLFDEQF
TRBV7-6,TRBJ2-1,TRBD2,ASSRIPSGTSGMNEQF
TRBV19,TRBJ1-5,TRBD1,ASRPGQGGQPQH
TRBV14,TRBJ2-5,.,ASSPGETQY
TRBV10-2,TRBJ2-7,.,ASTDRQGGEQY
TRBV6-1,TRBJ1-1,.,ASSVGQPNTEAF
TRBV11-2,TRBJ2-7,TRBD2,ASSLIFRGRSSYEQY
TRBV5-5,TRBJ1-4,.,ASSLEQIGYEKLF
TRBV11-2,TRBJ1-3,.,ASSSLSENTIY
TRBV9,TRBJ2-7,.,ASSVGVSGALYEQY